This T cell receptor beta chain was profiled in a study of shared clonotypes between healthy human individuals. Losses at the gene ends were 4 bases for V and 3 bases for J; bases not matched to a gene: 7. Germline V gene lookup returns CDR1 SGDLS and CDR2 YYNGEE. The CDR3 contains 15 residues. The DNA input per sorted-subset replicate PCR was 200 to 250 ng, corresponding to 30,000 or so T cell genomes. TCRdb's copy holds only in-frame clones and misses some; the assay was immunoSEQ multiplex PCR. In the table there are roughly 2.2 million clones, less than 95% of which are singletons. Sequenced material: naive CD4+ T cells from PBMCs. Subset specified: CD45RA+ positively selected. The chain is built from TRBV9 and TRBJ1-5, with 7 nucleotides matching TRBD1. This TCR was sampled from a man aged 18 to 29 in good health. Some clones in this sample may be carry-over from other donors' samples. CDR3 region: CASSKGTAPNQPQHF. The CDR3 DNA sequence: TGTGCCAGCAGCAAAGGGACAGCCCCCAATCAGCCCCAGCATTTT.